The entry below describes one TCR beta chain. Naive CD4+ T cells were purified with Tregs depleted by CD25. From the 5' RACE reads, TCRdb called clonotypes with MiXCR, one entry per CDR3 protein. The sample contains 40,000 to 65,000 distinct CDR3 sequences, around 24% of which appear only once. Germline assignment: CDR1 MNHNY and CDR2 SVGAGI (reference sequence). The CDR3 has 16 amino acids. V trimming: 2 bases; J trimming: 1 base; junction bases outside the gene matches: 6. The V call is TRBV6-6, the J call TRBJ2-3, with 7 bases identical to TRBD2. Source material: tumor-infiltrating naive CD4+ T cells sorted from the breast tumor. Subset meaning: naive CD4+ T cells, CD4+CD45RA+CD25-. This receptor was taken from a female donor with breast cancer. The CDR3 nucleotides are TGTGCCAGCAGTTACGGCGGGAGTTCCGGCACAGATACGCAGTATTTT. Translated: CASSYGGSSGTDTQYF.